The subject of this entry is one T cell receptor beta chain. This CDR3 contains 14 residues. The V gene's germline CDR1 is LGHDT and CDR2 YNNKEL (reference sequence). Deletions cut 4 bases from V and 2 bases from J, with 11 bases between. This specimen belongs to a study of Ad26.COV2.S vaccination and SARS-CoV-2 variants. Documented treatment: roughly 20 received Ad26.COV2.S at low or high dose, single or two shots; 5 received placebo; per-sample allocation not given. Sampling occurred on day 63 after the first vaccine or placebo injection. Produced via immunoSEQ multiplex PCR; TCRdb's table is partial and in-frame only. The table includes hundreds of thousands of clones, more than 80% detected once.

The V gene is TRBV3-1 (or the pseudogene TRBV3-2), the J gene TRBJ1-2, with no clear D. The TCR sequence derives from a person aged 18-60 years who received the Ad26.COV2.S COVID-19 vaccine or a placebo. The sample in question was peripheral blood, obtained in a trial of Ad26.COV2.S vaccine versus placebo. The CDR3 is CASSPRLKNYGYTF. For the CDR3, the DNA is TGTGCCAGCAGCCCAAGACTGAAAAACTATGGCTACACCTTC.